This TCR beta chain is from a study of siplizumab effects on memory and regulatory T cells. The CDR3 sequence is 16 residues long. Germline assignment: CDR1 SGHVS and CDR2 FNYEAQ. Trimming pared 0 bases from V and 0 bases from J, leaving 12 bases between. Profiling relied on immunoSEQ multiplex PCR, and the TCRdb table lists in-frame clones only, not all of them. The table shows roughly 100,000 clones, with around 93% occurring only once. Points from the study as a whole: Alloreactive clones mapping to unstimulated subsets formed only a minor fraction. There appeared to be greater diversity in naive T cells than in memory cells, and naive T cells seemed major contributors to the alloresponse.

With regard to this clone: Its antigen remains unidentified.

The sample taken for sequencing was CD4+ T cells sorted from blood. This receptor was obtained from a human donor in good health. The V call is TRBV7-6, the J call TRBJ2-7; possible D gene TRBD2, 6 bases. The CDR3 here is CASSLAVSGASYEQYF. CDR3 in DNA: TGTGCCAGCAGCTTAGCGGTGTCGGGAGCCTCCTACGAGCAGTACTTC.